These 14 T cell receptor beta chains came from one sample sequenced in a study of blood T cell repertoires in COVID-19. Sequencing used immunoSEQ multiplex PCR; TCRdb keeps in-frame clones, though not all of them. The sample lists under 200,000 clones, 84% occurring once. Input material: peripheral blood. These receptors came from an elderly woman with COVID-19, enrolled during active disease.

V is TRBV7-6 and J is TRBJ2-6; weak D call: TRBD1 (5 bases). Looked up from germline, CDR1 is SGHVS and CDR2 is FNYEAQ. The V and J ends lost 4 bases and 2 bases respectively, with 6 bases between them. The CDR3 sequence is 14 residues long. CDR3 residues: CASSSGTGANVLTF. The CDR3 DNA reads TGTGCCAGCAGCTCAGGGACTGGGGCCAACGTCCTGACTTTC.

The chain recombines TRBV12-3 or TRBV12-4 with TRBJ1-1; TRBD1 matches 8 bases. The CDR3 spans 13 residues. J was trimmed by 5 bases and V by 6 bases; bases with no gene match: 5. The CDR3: CASRRTGRTEAFF. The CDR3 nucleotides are TGTGCCAGCAGGCGGACAGGGAGAACTGAAGCTTTCTTT.

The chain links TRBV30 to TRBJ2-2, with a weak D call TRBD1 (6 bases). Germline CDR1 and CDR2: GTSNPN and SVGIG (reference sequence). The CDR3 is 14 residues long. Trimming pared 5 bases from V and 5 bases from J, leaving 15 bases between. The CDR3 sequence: CAWEQGWDTGELFF. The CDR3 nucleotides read TGTGCCTGGGAACAGGGATGGGATACCGGGGAGCTGTTTTTT.

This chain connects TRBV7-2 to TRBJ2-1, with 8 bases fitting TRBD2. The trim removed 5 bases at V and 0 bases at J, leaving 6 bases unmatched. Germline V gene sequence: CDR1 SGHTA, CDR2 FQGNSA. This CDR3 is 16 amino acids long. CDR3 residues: CASSRSAGDSYNEQFF. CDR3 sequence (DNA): TGTGCCAGCAGCCGTTCAGCGGGGGACTCCTACAATGAGCAGTTCTTC.

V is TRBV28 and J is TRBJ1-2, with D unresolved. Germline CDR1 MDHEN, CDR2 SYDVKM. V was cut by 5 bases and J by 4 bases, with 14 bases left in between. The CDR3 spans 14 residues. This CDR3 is CASSLPGLGYGYTF. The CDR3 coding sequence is TGTGCCAGCAGTCTCCCCGGACTGGGCTATGGCTACACCTTC.

For the CDR3, the DNA is TGTGCTAGTGGTCGCCGACAGGGATTGAACACTGAAGCTTTCTTT. Encoded protein: CASGRRQGLNTEAFF. The chain uses TRBV12-5 and TRBJ1-1; 7 nucleotides match TRBD1. Trimming removed 5 bases from V and 0 bases from J; junction bases left unmatched: 6. There are 15 residues in the CDR3. CDR1 and CDR2 (germline): LGHNT, FRNRAP.

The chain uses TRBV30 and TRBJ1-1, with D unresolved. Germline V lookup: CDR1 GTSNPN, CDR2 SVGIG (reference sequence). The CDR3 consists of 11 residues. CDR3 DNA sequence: TGTGTCTACTCCCGGGACACTGAAGCTTTCTTT. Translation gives CVYSRDTEAFF.

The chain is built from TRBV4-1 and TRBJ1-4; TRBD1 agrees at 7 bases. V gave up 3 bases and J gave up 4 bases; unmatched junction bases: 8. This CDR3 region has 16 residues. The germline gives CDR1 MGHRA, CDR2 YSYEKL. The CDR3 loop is CASSQPGQADNEKLFF. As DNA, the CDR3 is TGCGCCAGCAGCCAGCCCGGACAGGCGGATAATGAAAAACTGTTTTTT.

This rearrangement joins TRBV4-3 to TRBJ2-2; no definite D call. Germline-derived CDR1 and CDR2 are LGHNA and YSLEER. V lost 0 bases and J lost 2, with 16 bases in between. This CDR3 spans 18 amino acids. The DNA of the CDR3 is TGCGCCAGCAGCCAAGAAGAACAGACCAGGATAAACACCGGGGAGCTGTTTTTT. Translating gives CASSQEEQTRINTGELFF.

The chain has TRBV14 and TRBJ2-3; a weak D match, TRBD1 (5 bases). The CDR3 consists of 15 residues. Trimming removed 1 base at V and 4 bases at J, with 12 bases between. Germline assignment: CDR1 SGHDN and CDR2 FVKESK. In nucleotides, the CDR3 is TGTGCCAGCAGCCAAGCCCAGGGCGGCGCAGATACGCAGTATTTT. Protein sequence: CASSQAQGGADTQYF.

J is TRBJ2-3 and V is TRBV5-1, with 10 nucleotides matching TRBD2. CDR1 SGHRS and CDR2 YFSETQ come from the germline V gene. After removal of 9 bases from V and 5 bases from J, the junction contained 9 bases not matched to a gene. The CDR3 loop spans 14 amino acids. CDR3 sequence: CATQREGLGDTQYF. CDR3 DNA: TGCGCCACACAGCGGGAGGGCCTTGGAGATACGCAGTATTTT.

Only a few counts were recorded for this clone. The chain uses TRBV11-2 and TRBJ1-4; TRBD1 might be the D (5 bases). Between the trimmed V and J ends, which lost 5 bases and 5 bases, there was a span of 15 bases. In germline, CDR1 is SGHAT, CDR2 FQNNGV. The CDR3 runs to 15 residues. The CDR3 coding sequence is TGTGCCAGCAGCCCGCAAGGGGCGACGAATGAAAAACTGTTTTTT. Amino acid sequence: CASSPQGATNEKLFF. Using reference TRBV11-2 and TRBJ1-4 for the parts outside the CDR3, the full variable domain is EAGVAQSPRYKIIEKRQSVAFWCNPISGHATLYWYQQILGQGPKLLIQFQNNGVVDDSQLPKDRFSAERLKGVDSTLKIQPAKLEDSAVYLCASSPQGATNEKLFFGSGTQLSVL.

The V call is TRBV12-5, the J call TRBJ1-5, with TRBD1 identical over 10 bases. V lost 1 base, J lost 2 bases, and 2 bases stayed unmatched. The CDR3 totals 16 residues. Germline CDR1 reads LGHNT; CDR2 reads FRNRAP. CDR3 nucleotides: TGTGCTAGTGGTTTGGGACAGGGGGCCGGCAATCAGCCCCAGCATTTT. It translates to CASGLGQGAGNQPQHF.

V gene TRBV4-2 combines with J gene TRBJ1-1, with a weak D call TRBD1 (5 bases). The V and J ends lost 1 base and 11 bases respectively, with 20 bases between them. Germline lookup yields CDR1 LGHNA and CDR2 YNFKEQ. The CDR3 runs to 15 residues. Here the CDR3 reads CASSQVPGQGSKAFF. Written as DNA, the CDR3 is TGTGCCAGCAGCCAAGTCCCAGGGCAGGGTTCCAAGGCTTTCTTT.